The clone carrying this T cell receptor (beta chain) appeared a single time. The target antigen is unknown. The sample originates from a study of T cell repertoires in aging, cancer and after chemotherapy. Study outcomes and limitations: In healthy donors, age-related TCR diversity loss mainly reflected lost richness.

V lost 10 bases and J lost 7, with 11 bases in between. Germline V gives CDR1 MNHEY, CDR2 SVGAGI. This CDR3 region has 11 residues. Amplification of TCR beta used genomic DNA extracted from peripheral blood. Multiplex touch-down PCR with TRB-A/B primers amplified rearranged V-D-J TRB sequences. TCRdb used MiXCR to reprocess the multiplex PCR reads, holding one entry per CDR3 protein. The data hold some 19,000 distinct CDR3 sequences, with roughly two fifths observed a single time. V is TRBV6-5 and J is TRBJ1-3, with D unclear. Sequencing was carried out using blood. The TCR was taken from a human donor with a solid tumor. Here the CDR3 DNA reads TGTGCCACCGAGACGGACAACACCATATATTTT. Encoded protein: CATETDNTIYF.